This TCR beta chain derives from a study of cytomegalovirus exposure and HLA in healthy donors. Study observations and caveats: Later work found most CMV-associated TCR beta chains apparently HLA-restricted. The study put roughly 160 TCR beta chains on its list as cytomegalovirus-associated.

A note on this clone: Its target is unknown.

The PCR used 60 Vbeta and 13 Jbeta primers. Libraries were prepared by immunoSEQ multiplex PCR; TCRdb keeps only in-frame clonotypes and omits some of them. The sample yields 150,000 or so clones, about 73% seen once. This clonotype was obtained from a middle-aged woman in good health and CMV-seronegative. The specimen was PBMCs.

CDR3 in DNA: TGTGCCAGCAGCTTATTTTTGGGGGCCGGCGCCGCTGAAGCTTTCTTT. Translated: CASSLFLGAGAAEAFF. This chain uses TRBV7-9 with TRBJ1-1; a weak D match, TRBD1 (6 bases). CDR1 and CDR2 (germline): SEHNR, FQNEAQ (reference sequence). The CDR3 is made up of 16 amino acids. V shed 2 bases and J shed 6 bases, with 19 bases lying between them.